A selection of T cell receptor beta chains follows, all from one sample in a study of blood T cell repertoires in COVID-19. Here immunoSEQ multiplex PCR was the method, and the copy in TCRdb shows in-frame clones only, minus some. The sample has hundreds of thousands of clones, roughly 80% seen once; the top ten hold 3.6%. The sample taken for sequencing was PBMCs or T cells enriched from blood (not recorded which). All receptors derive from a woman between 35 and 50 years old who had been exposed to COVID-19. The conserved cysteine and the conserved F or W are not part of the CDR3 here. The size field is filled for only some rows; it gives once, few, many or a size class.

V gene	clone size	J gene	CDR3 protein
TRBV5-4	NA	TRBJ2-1	ASSPDIGSSYNEQF
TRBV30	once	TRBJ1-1	AWSDRGLAF
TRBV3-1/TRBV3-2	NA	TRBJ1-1	ASSPSRMNTEAF
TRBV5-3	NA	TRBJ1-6	ARSLQRGLVSPLH
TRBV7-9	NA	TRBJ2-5	ATPLDLAQETQY
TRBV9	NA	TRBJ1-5	ASSQSGEGLDTQH
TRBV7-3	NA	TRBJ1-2	ASSQQGADYGYT
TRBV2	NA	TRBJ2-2	ASRASGKNTGELF
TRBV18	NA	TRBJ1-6	ASSLTGTGDNSPLH
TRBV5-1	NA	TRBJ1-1	ASSLATATNTEAF
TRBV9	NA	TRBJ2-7	ASSGGLAGDYEQY
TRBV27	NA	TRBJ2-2	ASSRLRTGRTGELF
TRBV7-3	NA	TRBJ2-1	ASSLNPTGNGDEQF
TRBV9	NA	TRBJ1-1	ASSVEGTGNTEAF
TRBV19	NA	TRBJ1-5	ASSPRGLVNQPQH
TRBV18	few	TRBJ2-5	ASSPPTGGLETQY
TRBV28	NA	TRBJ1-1	ASSPTDTVNTEAF
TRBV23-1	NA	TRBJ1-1	ASSQSTDPAAGMNTEAF
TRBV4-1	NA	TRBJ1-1	ASRQDPQGVGTEAF
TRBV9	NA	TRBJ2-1	ASSSSTRGSGPYNEQF
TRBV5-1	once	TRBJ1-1	ASSPQDRFAAEAF
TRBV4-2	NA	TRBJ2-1	ASSQDRGRGSVYNEQF
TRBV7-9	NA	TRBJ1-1	ASSLAGGGTEAF
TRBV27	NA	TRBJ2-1	ASSDGTGGQNEQF
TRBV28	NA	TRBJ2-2	ASRGRDNTGELF
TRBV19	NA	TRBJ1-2	ASSPNTQGNYGYT
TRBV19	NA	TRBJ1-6	ASSPPLGSGSPLH
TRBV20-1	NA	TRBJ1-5	SASIGLKDQPQH
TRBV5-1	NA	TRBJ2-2	ASSQGQGNTGELF
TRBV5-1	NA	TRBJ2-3	ASSLAWSGSGGTDTQY
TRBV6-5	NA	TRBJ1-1	ASNLQPEAF
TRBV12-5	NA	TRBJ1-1	ASGLVRGAHTEAF
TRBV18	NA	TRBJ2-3	ASSPQGLATDTQY
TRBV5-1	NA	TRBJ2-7	ASSPGGTGEQY
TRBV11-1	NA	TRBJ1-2	ASSLGPGDYGYT
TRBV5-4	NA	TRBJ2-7	ASSLVASGDYEQY
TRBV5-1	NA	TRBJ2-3	ASSLSGGGDTQY
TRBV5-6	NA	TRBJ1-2	ASSLAGNYGYT
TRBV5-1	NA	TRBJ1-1	ASRSGGRMNTEAF
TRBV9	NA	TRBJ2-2	ASSVQGSRAGELF
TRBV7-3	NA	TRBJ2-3	ASSDGVMDTQY
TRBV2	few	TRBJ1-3	ASLQQPTGNTIY
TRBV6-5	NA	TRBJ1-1	ASRTGANTEAF
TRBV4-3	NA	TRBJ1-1	ASSPSGQLNTEAF
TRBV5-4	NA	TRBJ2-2	ASSEQVQNTGELF
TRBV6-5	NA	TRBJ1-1	ASSFLTGLSEAF